Below are 17 T cell receptor beta chains sequenced from a single sample in a study of T cells in Graves' hyperthyroidism and ophthalmopathy. Amplification yielded TCR beta CDR3 regions, with RNA transcripts as the source. The HTBI set primed first-round TCR CDR3 RT-PCR. MiXCR was run by TCRdb on the multiplex PCR reads, yielding one entry per CDR3 protein. Here the sample spans around 620,000 distinct CDR3 sequences, 15% to 20% being singletons. The sample consisted of blood. The receptors were sampled from a woman under 40 with Graves' hyperthyroidism.

The sample holds many counts of this clonotype. The V gene is TRBV12-3 or TRBV12-4, the J gene TRBJ2-5; 10 bases align to TRBD1. The trim removed 3 bases at V and 2 bases at J, leaving 9 bases unmatched. This CDR3 is 17 amino acids long. CDR3 region: CASSLVLGTGDQETQYF. DNA for the CDR3: TGTGCCAGCAGTTTGGTTCTCGGGACAGGGGATCAAGAGACCCAGTACTTC.

This clonotype was detected only a few times. V is TRBV6-2 or TRBV6-3 and J is TRBJ2-7; 8 bases line up with TRBD1. Germline assignment: CDR1 MNHEY and CDR2 SVGEGT. V shed 5 bases and J 5 bases; nucleotides not matched to a gene: 11. The CDR3 runs 15 residues. The CDR3 DNA reads TGTGCCAGCAGTCCCCTTACAGGGGGTAGTAACGAGCAGTACTTC. Protein: CASSPLTGGSNEQYF.

This clonotype was found many times. This chain connects TRBV28 to TRBJ2-7; D ambiguous. The CDR3 has 15 amino acids. The V gene lost 2 bases and the J gene lost 2 bases, with 13 bases spanning the gap. Per germline, CDR1 MDHEN and CDR2 SYDVKM. CDR3 amino acids: CASSLHASAPYEQYF. Here the CDR3 DNA reads TGTGCCAGCAGTTTACACGCGAGTGCCCCCTACGAGCAGTACTTC.

Many counts were recorded for this clonotype. V is TRBV28 and J is TRBJ2-7, with D tentatively TRBD2 (6 bases). The V and J ends lost 3 bases and 2 bases respectively, with 17 bases between them. CDR1 and CDR2 (germline): MDHEN, SYDVKM. The CDR3 length is 16 residues. CDR3 DNA sequence: TGTGCCAGCAGTTTTAACGGCGGGGATTCTACCTACGAGCAGTACTTC. It specifies CASSFNGGDSTYEQYF.

The chain recombines TRBV18 with TRBJ2-4; 9 bases map to TRBD2. The trim removed 3 bases at V and 1 base at J, leaving 4 bases unmatched. The CDR3 contains 16 residues. The germline gives CDR1 KGHSH, CDR2 LQKENI. This CDR3 is CASSPLAGAAKNIQYF. CDR3 in DNA: TGTGCCAGCTCACCGTTAGCGGGAGCGGCCAAAAACATTCAGTACTTC.

This chain joins TRBV4-1 and TRBJ2-3; weak D call: TRBD2 (5 bases). The length of the CDR3 is 17 residues. Germline CDR1 MGHRA, CDR2 YSYEKL. The V gene lost 0 bases and the J gene lost 3 bases, with 16 bases spanning the gap. CDR3 nucleotide sequence: TGCGCCAGCAGCCAAGATCCCAGCGGCGGGCGGACAGATACGCAGTATTTT. Translated, it gives CASSQDPSGGRTDTQYF.

This clonotype was counted only a few times. The chain links TRBV19 to TRBJ2-1; D not resolved. The CDR3 totals 14 residues. Germline CDR1 reads LNHDA; CDR2 reads SQIVND (reference sequence). The germline V and J ends were trimmed by 3 bases and 5 bases, with 11 bases remaining between them. For the CDR3, the DNA is TGTGCCAGTAGTATGTGGCCGGGCAACAATGAGCAGTTCTTC. Translation: CASSMWPGNNEQFF. Based on the CDR3 plus reference TRBV19 and TRBJ2-1, the full variable domain is DGGITQSPKYLFRKEGQNVTLSCEQNLNHDAMYWYRQDPGQGLRLIYYSQIVNDFQKGDIAEGYSVSREKKESFPLTVTSAQKNPTAFYLCASSMWPGNNEQFFGPGTRLTVL.

The rearrangement uses TRBV5-1 and TRBJ1-6; D is unresolved. This CDR3 contains 15 residues. Between the trimmed V and J ends, which lost 0 bases and 6 bases, there was a span of 10 bases. Per germline, CDR1 SGHRS and CDR2 YFSETQ. The CDR3, as DNA: TGCGCCAGCAGCTTGGATTGGACTTTTAATTCACCCCTCCACTTT. Amino acid sequence: CASSLDWTFNSPLHF.

This clonotype has at least ten counts. The J gene is TRBJ1-5, the V gene TRBV7-2; no firm D call. V lost 2 bases and J 6 bases, leaving 8 bases between the germline ends. In germline, CDR1 is SGHTA, CDR2 FQGNSA. There are 13 residues in the CDR3. DNA for the CDR3: TGTGCCAGCAGCTTACAGGCTAGTCAGCCCCAGCATTTT. This translates into CASSLQASQPQHF.

This clonotype was seen repeatedly, ten times or more. One junction end does not reproduce the germline sequence, and a read error may be involved. The chain employs TRBV20-1 and TRBJ2-5; tentatively, D is TRBD1 (5 bases). The CDR3 loop spans 13 amino acids. CDR1 and CDR2 (germline): DFQATT, SNEGSKA (reference sequence). In DNA, the CDR3 is TGCAGTGCTGGAGACAGAGTACAAGAGACCCAGTACTTC. Translating it yields CSAGDRVQETQYF.

This chain links TRBV9 with TRBJ1-1, with 7 bases identical to TRBD1. Germline V CDR1 and CDR2: SGDLS, YYNGEE. The CDR3 contains 15 residues. V shed 6 bases, J shed 0 bases, and the junction held 8 bases outside the gene matches. Written as DNA, the CDR3 is TGTGCCAGCAACGAAACGACAGGGCTGAACACTGAAGCTTTCTTT. Translated: CASNETTGLNTEAFF.

V and J are TRBV24-1 and TRBJ2-1; the match to TRBD2 covers 10 bases. V dropped 5 bases and J dropped 8; count of bases not matched to a gene: 11. CDR1 is KGHDR, CDR2 SFDVKD, per germline. This CDR3 comprises 16 residues. The CDR3 loop reads CATSGLSGRALDEQFF. The CDR3 nucleotides read TGTGCCACCAGTGGCCTAAGCGGGAGGGCCCTGGATGAGCAGTTCTTC.

This clonotype was found a few times. A much larger clone differs by one base, so this may be a read error. The conserved closing phenylalanine or tryptophan is absent in this CDR3, likely reflecting a read error. The chain is built from TRBV2 and TRBJ1-5; 9 nucleotides match TRBD1. The CDR3 is made up of 15 amino acids. After removal of 5 bases from V and 5 bases from J, the junction contained 7 bases not matched to a gene. Germline loops: CDR1 SNHLY, CDR2 FYNNEI. CDR3 coding DNA: TGTGCCAGCAGTAACCGGGACAGGGTGGATCAGCCCCAGCATCTT. This codes for CASSNRDRVDQPQHL.

This clonotype was recorded at least ten times. V is TRBV5-1 and J is TRBJ2-7; D not resolved. V gave up 5 bases and J gave up 1 base, with 10 bases separating them. CDR1 is SGHRS and CDR2 is YFSETQ in the germline V gene. The CDR3 is made up of 13 amino acids. CDR3: CASRIAQSYEQYF. As DNA, the CDR3 is TGCGCCAGCAGAATTGCCCAGTCCTACGAGCAGTACTTC.

This clonotype has just a few counts. The chain joins TRBV19 to TRBJ1-1, with unresolved D. Germline values: CDR1 LNHDA, CDR2 SQIVND (reference sequence). This CDR3 spans 10 amino acids. V lost 5 bases to trimming and J lost 11 bases, with 9 bases between them. The CDR3 region is CASSGVEAFF. The CDR3 DNA reads as TGTGCCAGTAGTGGGGTTGAGGCTTTCTTT.

This clonotype was picked up many times. The rearrangement uses TRBV12-3 or TRBV12-4 and TRBJ1-1; D not resolved. The CDR3 has 12 residues. V shed 10 bases and J shed 4 bases, with 13 bases lying between them. This CDR3 is CATCREGTEAFF. In DNA form, the CDR3 reads TGTGCCACGTGTAGGGAGGGCACTGAAGCTTTCTTT.

This clonotype was seen only a few times. The chain uses TRBV5-1 and TRBJ1-3, with 8 bases identical to TRBD1. The CDR3 is made up of 16 amino acids. After removal of 4 bases from V and 0 bases from J, the junction contained 6 bases not matched to a gene. The V gene's germline CDR1 is SGHRS and CDR2 YFSETQ. CDR3: CASSPGQGFSGNTIYF. CDR3 in DNA: TGCGCCAGCAGCCCCGGACAGGGCTTCTCTGGAAACACCATATATTTT.